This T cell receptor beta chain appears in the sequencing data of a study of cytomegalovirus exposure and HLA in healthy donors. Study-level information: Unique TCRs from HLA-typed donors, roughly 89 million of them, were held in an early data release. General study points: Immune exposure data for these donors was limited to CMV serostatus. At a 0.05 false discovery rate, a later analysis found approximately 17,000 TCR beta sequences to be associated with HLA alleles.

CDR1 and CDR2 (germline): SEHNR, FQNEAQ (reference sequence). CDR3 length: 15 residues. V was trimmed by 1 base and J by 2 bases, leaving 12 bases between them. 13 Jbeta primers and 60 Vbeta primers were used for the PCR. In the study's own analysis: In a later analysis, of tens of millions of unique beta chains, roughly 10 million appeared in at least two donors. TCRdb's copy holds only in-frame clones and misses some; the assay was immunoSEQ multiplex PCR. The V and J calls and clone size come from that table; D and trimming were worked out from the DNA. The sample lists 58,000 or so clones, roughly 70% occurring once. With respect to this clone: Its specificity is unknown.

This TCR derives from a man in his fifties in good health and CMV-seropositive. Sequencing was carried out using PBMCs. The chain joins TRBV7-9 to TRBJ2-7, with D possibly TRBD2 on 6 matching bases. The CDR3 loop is CASSLGGDGAYEQYF. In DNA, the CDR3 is TGTGCCAGCAGCTTAGGGGGGGACGGAGCCTACGAGCAGTACTTC.